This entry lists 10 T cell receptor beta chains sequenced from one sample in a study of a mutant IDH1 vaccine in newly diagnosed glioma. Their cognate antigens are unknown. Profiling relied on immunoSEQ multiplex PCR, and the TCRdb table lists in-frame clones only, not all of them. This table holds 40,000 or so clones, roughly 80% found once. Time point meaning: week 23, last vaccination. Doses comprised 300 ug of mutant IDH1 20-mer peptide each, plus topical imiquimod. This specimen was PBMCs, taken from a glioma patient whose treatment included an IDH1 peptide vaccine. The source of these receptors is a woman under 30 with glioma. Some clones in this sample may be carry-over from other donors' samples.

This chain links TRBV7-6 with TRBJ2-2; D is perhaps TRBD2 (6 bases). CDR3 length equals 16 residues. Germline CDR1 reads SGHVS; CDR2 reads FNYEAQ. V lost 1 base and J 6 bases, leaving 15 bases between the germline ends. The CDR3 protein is CASSLVGLTPSGELFF. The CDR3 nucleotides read TGTGCCAGCAGCTTAGTGGGACTCACCCCGTCCGGGGAGCTGTTTTTT.

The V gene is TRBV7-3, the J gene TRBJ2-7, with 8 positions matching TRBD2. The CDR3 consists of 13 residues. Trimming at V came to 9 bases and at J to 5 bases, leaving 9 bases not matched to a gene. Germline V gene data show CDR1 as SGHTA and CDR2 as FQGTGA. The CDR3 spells CASSPGLGNEQYF. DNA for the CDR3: TGTGCCAGTTCACCGGGACTAGGGAACGAGCAGTACTTC.

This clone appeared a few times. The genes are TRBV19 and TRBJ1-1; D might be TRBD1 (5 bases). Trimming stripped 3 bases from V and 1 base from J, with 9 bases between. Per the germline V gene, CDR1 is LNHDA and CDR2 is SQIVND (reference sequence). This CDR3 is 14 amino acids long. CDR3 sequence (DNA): TGTGCCAGTAGTATTCGGGGGTCGAACACTGAAGCTTTCTTT. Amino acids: CASSIRGSNTEAFF.

The DNA for the CDR3 is TGTGCCAGCCGGAGACAGGGTAGTGCTCGGAACGAGCAGTACTTC. This gives the protein CASRRQGSARNEQYF. The chain uses TRBV19 and TRBJ2-7, with TRBD1 matching 7 bases. Looked up from germline, CDR1 is LNHDA and CDR2 is SQIVND (reference sequence). V trimming: 9 bases; J trimming: 5 bases; junction bases outside the gene matches: 16. The CDR3 sequence is 15 residues long.

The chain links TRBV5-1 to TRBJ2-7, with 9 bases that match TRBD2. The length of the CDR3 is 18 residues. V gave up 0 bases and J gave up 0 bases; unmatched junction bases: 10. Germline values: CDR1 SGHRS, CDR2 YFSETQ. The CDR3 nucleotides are TGCGCCAGCAGCTTGGCCTTTAGCGGGAGTGCACTCTCCTACGAGCAGTACTTC. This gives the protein CASSLAFSGSALSYEQYF.

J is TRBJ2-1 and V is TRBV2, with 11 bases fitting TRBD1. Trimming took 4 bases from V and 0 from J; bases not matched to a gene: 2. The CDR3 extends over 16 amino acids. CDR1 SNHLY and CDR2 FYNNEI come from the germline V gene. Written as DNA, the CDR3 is TGTGCCAGCAGTGCCGGGACAGGGGGCTCCTACAATGAGCAGTTCTTC. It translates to CASSAGTGGSYNEQFF. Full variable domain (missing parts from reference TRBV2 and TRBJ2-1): EPEVTQTPSHQVTQMGQEVILRCVPISNHLYFYWYRQILGQKVEFLVSFYNNEISEKSEIFDDQFSVERPDGSNFTLKIRSTKLEDSAMYFCASSAGTGGSYNEQFFGPGTRLTVL.

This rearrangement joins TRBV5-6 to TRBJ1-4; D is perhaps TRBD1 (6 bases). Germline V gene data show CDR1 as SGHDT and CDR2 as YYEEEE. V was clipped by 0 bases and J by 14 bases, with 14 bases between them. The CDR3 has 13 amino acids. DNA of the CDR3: TGTGCCAGCAGCTTGGGGGACATCCCGTACCTGTTTTTT. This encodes CASSLGDIPYLFF.

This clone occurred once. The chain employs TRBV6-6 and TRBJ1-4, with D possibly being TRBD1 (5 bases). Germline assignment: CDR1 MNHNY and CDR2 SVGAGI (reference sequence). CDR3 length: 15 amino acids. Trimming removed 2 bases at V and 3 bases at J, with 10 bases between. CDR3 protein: CASSYQGVANEKLFF. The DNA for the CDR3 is TGTGCCAGCAGTTACCAGGGAGTAGCTAATGAAAAACTGTTTTTT.

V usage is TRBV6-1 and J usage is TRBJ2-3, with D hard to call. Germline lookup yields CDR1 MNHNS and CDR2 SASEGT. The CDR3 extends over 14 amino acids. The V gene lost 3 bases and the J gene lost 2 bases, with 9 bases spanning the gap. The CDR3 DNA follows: TGTGCCAGCAGTGATGGGTCGGCCACAGATACGCAGTATTTT. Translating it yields CASSDGSATDTQYF.

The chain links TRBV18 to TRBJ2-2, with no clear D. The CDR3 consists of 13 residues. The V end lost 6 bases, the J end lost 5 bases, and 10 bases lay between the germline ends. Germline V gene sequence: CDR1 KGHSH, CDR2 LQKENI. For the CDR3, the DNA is TGTGCCAGCTCGTCGACGGTGACCGGGGAGCTGTTTTTT. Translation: CASSSTVTGELFF. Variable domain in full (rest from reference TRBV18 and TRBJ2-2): NAGVMQNPRHLVRRRGQEARLRCSPMKGHSHVYWYRQLPEEGLKFMVYLQKENIIDESGMPKERFSAEFPKEGPSILRIQQVVRGDSAAYFCASSSTVTGELFFGEGSRLTVL.